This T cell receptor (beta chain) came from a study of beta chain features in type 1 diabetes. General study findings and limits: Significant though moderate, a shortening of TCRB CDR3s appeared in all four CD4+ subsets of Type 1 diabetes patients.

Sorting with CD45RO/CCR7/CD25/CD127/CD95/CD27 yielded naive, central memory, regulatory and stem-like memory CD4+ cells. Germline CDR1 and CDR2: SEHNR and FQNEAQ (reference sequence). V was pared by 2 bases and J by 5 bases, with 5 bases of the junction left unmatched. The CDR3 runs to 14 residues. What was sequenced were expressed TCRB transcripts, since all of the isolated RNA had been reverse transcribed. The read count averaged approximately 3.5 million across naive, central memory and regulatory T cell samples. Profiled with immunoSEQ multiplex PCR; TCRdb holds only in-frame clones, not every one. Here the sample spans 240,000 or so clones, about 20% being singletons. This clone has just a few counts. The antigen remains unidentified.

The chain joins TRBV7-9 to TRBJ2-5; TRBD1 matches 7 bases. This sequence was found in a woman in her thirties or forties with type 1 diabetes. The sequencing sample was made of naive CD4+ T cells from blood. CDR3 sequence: CASSLLQGTETQYF. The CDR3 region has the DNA TGTGCCAGCAGCTTATTACAGGGGACGGAGACCCAGTACTTC.